This T cell receptor beta chain is from a study of early T cells in non-severe SARS-CoV-2 infection. The CDR3 has 13 residues. Germline CDR1 SGHNT, CDR2 YENEEA. The ends were cut back, 8 bases at V and 2 bases at J, with 10 bases in the middle. In this sample, this clonotype is medium-sized. Individual cDNA molecules each received unique molecular identifiers attached to them. TCRdb fed the 5' RACE reads into MiXCR, producing one record per CDR3 protein. The sample consists of fewer than 30,000 distinct CDR3 sequences, roughly 4% of them appearing once. The sequence was collected from an adult who was a healthcare worker with PCR-confirmed SARS-CoV-2 infection or an uninfected control (not recorded which). J is TRBJ1-5 and V is TRBV11-3; D may be TRBD1 (5 bases). The sample taken for sequencing was whole blood. CDR3 region: CASERGGNQPQHF. The DNA of the CDR3 is TGTGCCAGCGAAAGGGGAGGCAATCAGCCCCAGCATTTT.